These 26 T cell receptor beta chains originate from one sample sequenced in a study of cytomegalovirus exposure and HLA in healthy donors. With 60 Vbeta and 13 Jbeta primers, the PCR was carried out. Assay: immunoSEQ multiplex PCR; the TCRdb copy retains only in-frame clones and omits some. The sample consists of some 160,000 clones, over 60% of them appearing once. The sample taken for sequencing was PBMCs. The receptors come from a woman aged 25 to 39 in good health and CMV-seronegative.

The CDR3 here is CASSRRKGRINYGYTF. The CDR3 DNA reads TGTGCCAGCAGTCGACGGAAAGGCAGGATTAACTATGGCTACACCTTC. The chain employs TRBV6-9 and TRBJ1-2; D not certain. Per the germline V gene, CDR1 is MNHGY and CDR2 is SVAAGI. The CDR3 runs to 16 residues. Trimming removed 5 bases from V and 1 base from J, with 17 bases in between.

V usage is TRBV4-3 and J usage is TRBJ2-5, with TRBD2 as a possible D gene (5 bases). The CDR3 runs 15 residues. The germline CDR1 and CDR2 sequences are LGHNA and YSLEER. The V end lost 0 bases, the J end lost 2 bases, and 10 bases lay between the germline ends. CDR3 loop: CASSQESRGQETQYF. CDR3 coding DNA: TGCGCCAGCAGCCAAGAGTCCCGGGGTCAAGAGACCCAGTACTTC.

The chain couples TRBV28 to TRBJ1-3; 7 nucleotides line up with TRBD1. V shed 5 bases, J shed 0 bases, and the junction held 7 bases outside the gene matches. The V gene's germline CDR1 is MDHEN and CDR2 SYDVKM. This CDR3 region has 16 residues. CDR3 residues: CASSLGQLHSGNTIYF. DNA for the CDR3: TGTGCCAGCAGTCTGGGACAGTTACACTCTGGAAACACCATATATTTT.

The genes are TRBV27 and TRBJ2-4, with a possible D match to TRBD1 (6 bases). V was cut by 3 bases and J by 7 bases, with 13 bases left in between. The CDR3 runs to 14 residues. Germline V lookup: CDR1 MNHEY, CDR2 SMNVEV (reference sequence). This CDR3 is CASSLDRWGNIQYF. The CDR3, as DNA: TGTGCCAGCAGTTTGGACAGATGGGGGAACATTCAGTACTTC.

The CDR3, as DNA: TGTGCCAGCAGTCCCCGGGACAGGGTTCAGCCCCAGCATTTT. Protein: CASSPRDRVQPQHF. The gene calls are TRBV27 and TRBJ1-5; 9 positions agree with TRBD1. The CDR3 has 14 residues. Per the germline V gene, CDR1 is MNHEY and CDR2 is SMNVEV (reference sequence). Trimming removed 5 bases from V and 6 bases from J; junction bases left unmatched: 5.

The chain uses TRBV15 and TRBJ1-2, with a weak D call TRBD1 (5 bases). The CDR3 totals 15 residues. V was trimmed by 0 bases and J by 12 bases, leaving 20 bases between them. Germline V CDR1 and CDR2: LNHNV, YYDKDF (reference sequence). The CDR3 DNA follows: TGTGCCACCAGCAGAGATCTCCCTTCCCCAGGGCCCAACACCTTC. The encoded protein is CATSRDLPSPGPNTF.

This chain links TRBV11-2 with TRBJ2-2; TRBD2 matches 13 bases. The V segment lost 5 bases and the J segment 6 bases; nucleotides outside the gene matches: 9. This CDR3 has 17 amino acids. The germline V gene encodes CDR1 SGHAT and CDR2 FQNNGV. CDR3 coding DNA: TGTGCCAGCAGCGGACTAGCGGGGGCTCTTCTAGCCGGGGAGCTGTTTTTT. Its translation is CASSGLAGALLAGELFF.

This clone came up once. The rearrangement uses TRBV19 and TRBJ1-1; maybe TRBD1 (5 bases). V was pared by 2 bases and J by 10 bases, with 17 bases between. CDR1 is LNHDA, CDR2 SQIVND, per germline (reference sequence). This CDR3 has 14 residues. The CDR3 bases are TGTGCCAGTAGTATAAGAAGAGGGGTTAGCGGAGCTTTCTTT. It translates to CASSIRRGVSGAFF.

The chain combines TRBV7-6 with TRBJ2-3; 11 bases fit TRBD2. V gave up 1 base and J gave up 5 bases; unmatched junction bases: 8. This CDR3 region has 17 residues. Germline V gives CDR1 SGHVS, CDR2 FNYEAQ. CDR3 sequence reads: CASSLGASGGIRDTQYF. Written as DNA, the CDR3 is TGTGCCAGCAGCTTAGGGGCTAGCGGGGGGATTAGAGATACGCAGTATTTT.

The sample holds a few counts of this clone. This chain connects TRBV28 to TRBJ2-5, with TRBD1 matching over 10 bases. This CDR3 region has 16 residues. CDR1 is MDHEN, CDR2 SYDVKM, per germline. Trimming cost V 7 bases and J 4 bases; bases outside gene matches: 12. The CDR3 region has the DNA TGTGCCAGCACTTCCACGGGGACAGGGGACGGAGAGACCCAGTACTTC. It translates to CASTSTGTGDGETQYF.

The CDR3: CASSPRGGGLAGDEQYF. As DNA, the CDR3 is TGTGCCAGCAGCCCCAGGGGTGGGGGACTAGCGGGGGACGAGCAGTACTTC. This chain joins TRBV11-2 and TRBJ2-7, with 14 bases matching TRBD2. In germline, CDR1 is SGHAT, CDR2 FQNNGV. The CDR3 runs to 17 residues. Unmatched junction bases numbered 11, after V lost 5 bases and J lost 5 bases. The full variable domain, its missing parts supplied by reference TRBV11-2 and TRBJ2-7, is EAGVAQSPRYKIIEKRQSVAFWCNPISGHATLYWYQQILGQGPKLLIQFQNNGVVDDSQLPKDRFSAERLKGVDSTLKIQPAKLEDSAVYLCASSPRGGGLAGDEQYFGPGTRLTVT.

This chain uses TRBV6-5 with TRBJ1-1; possible D gene TRBD1, 6 bases. The CDR3 is 14 residues long. CDR1 and CDR2 from the germline V gene are MNHEY and SVGAGI. Trimming removed 4 bases from V and 4 bases from J, with 13 bases in between. In nucleotides, the CDR3 is TGTGCCAGCAGTTCCCCCAGGGGAAGCACTGAAGCTTTCTTT. Protein: CASSSPRGSTEAFF.

The chain employs TRBV15 and TRBJ2-7, with 9 nucleotides matching TRBD2. Germline trimming cut 0 bases from V and 6 bases from J; bases unmatched to any gene: 12. The CDR3 is 17 residues long. Germline lookup yields CDR1 LNHNV and CDR2 YYDKDF (reference sequence). The CDR3 nucleotides are TGTGCCACCAGCAGAGATCGGCTAGCGGGGATCGGAAGCGAGCAGTACTTC. This sequence encodes CATSRDRLAGIGSEQYF.

This rearrangement joins TRBV25-1 to TRBJ2-1, with a possible D match to TRBD1 (6 bases). The CDR3 is 12 residues long. CDR1 and CDR2 from the germline V gene are MGHDK and SYGVNS. Trimming pared 3 bases from V and 7 bases from J, leaving 7 bases between. The CDR3, as DNA: TGTGCCAGCAGTGACAGGGGTAATGAGCAGTTCTTC. Protein: CASSDRGNEQFF.

A remark on this clone: The same CDR3 arises from other DNA sequences in this sample as well. The chain joins TRBV27 to TRBJ2-7; 8 bases are a match to TRBD1. This CDR3 spans 15 amino acids. V lost 0 bases and J lost 4; bases outside the gene matches: 5. Germline values: CDR1 MNHEY, CDR2 SMNVEV (reference sequence). CDR3 region: CASSLSRDRPYEQYF. CDR3 in DNA: TGTGCCAGCAGTTTATCCAGGGACAGGCCATACGAGCAGTACTTC.

J is TRBJ2-7 and V is TRBV9, with D tentatively TRBD1 (5 bases). The CDR3 consists of 13 residues. The germline V gene has CDR1 SGDLS and CDR2 YYNGEE. Trimming removed 2 bases at V and 3 bases at J, with 9 bases between. CDR3: CASSVTDRYEQYF. CDR3 nucleotides: TGTGCCAGCAGCGTGACAGACCGCTACGAGCAGTACTTC.

V usage is TRBV4-3 and J usage is TRBJ1-2; 8 bases map to TRBD1. The CDR3 consists of 13 residues. Germline trimming cut 2 bases from V and 7 bases from J; bases unmatched to any gene: 3. Germline V CDR1 and CDR2: LGHNA, YSLEER. Here the CDR3 reads CASSQQGAGGYTF. CDR3 DNA: TGCGCCAGCAGCCAACAGGGGGCCGGTGGCTACACCTTC.

This clone has a handful of counts. The chain is built from TRBV18 and TRBJ1-1, with a weak D call TRBD1 (6 bases). This CDR3 comprises 13 residues. Trimming cost V 2 bases and J 7 bases, with 11 bases left between them. CDR1 and CDR2 (germline): KGHSH, LQKENI. The CDR3 DNA reads TGTGCCAGCTCACCAATTGAGGACAGTGAAGCTTTCTTT. Its protein is CASSPIEDSEAFF.

The J gene is TRBJ2-7, the V gene TRBV5-1; 7 bases are a match to TRBD1. The CDR3 runs to 14 residues. CDR1 SGHRS and CDR2 YFSETQ come from the germline V gene. Trimming took 0 bases from V and 4 from J; bases not matched to a gene: 4. The DNA for the CDR3 is TGCGCCAGCAGCTTGGGACAGGGCCTTTACGAGCAGTACTTC. This gives the protein CASSLGQGLYEQYF.

This chain uses TRBV14 with TRBJ1-5, with D possibly being TRBD1 (5 bases). Trimming removed 4 bases at V and 7 bases at J, with 14 bases between. Germline CDR1 SGHDN, CDR2 FVKESK. This CDR3 spans 14 amino acids. CDR3 nucleotide sequence: TGTGCCAGCAGCCGGGCAGGGAGCGGGCAGCCCCAGCATTTT. Translation: CASSRAGSGQPQHF.

The gene calls are TRBV10-2 and TRBJ1-2; TRBD1 matches at 8 bases. Germline values: CDR1 WSHSY, CDR2 SAAADI. CDR3 length equals 13 residues. J lost 5 bases, V lost 5 bases, and 4 bases had no gene match. In DNA form, the CDR3 reads TGCGCCAGCAGTTCGGACAGGGAGTATGGCTACACCTTC. Translated, it gives CASSSDREYGYTF.

This chain joins TRBV5-6 and TRBJ2-7; TRBD1 is a possible D gene (5 bases). V was trimmed by 4 bases and J by 4 bases, leaving 15 bases between them. The CDR3 runs to 14 residues. Germline CDR1 reads SGHDT; CDR2 reads YYEEEE. The CDR3 DNA is TGTGCCAGCAGCCTATCGGCAGGGTCGTACGAGCAGTACTTC. It codes for CASSLSAGSYEQYF.

V and J are TRBV6-5 and TRBJ2-5, with 13 nucleotides matching TRBD2. J gave up 1 base and V 5 bases, and 1 base lay outside the gene matches. This CDR3 is 15 amino acids long. Germline CDR1 MNHEY, CDR2 SVGAGI. CDR3 protein: CASSGTSGVQETQYF. The CDR3 nucleotides are TGTGCCAGCAGTGGGACTAGCGGGGTCCAAGAGACCCAGTACTTC.

This chain connects TRBV9 to TRBJ1-1; D may be TRBD1 (5 bases). Trimming took off 4 bases at V and 1 base at J, with 14 bases between the two ends. CDR1 SGDLS and CDR2 YYNGEE come from the germline V gene. This CDR3 is built from 15 residues. The DNA for the CDR3 is TGTGCCAGCAGCCCGGTGCAGGGCGGGAACACTGAAGCTTTCTTT. Translating gives CASSPVQGGNTEAFF. Supplemented by reference TRBV9 and TRBJ1-1, the full variable domain reads DSGVTQTPKHLITATGQRVTLRCSPRSGDLSVYWYQQSLDQGLQFLIQYYNGEERAKGNILERFSAQQFPDLHSELNLSSLELGDSALYFCASSPVQGGNTEAFFGQGTRLTVV.

This clone appeared a few times. The chain links TRBV6-5 to TRBJ2-2; D unclear. Looked up from germline, CDR1 is MNHEY and CDR2 is SVGAGI. V dropped 6 bases and J dropped 3 bases, with 11 bases sitting between them. The CDR3 spans 14 residues. As DNA, the CDR3 is TGTGCCAGCAGGCCTCATGTAGACACCGGGGAGCTGTTTTTT. Its translation is CASRPHVDTGELFF.

In its sample, this clone was seen once. V is TRBV5-4 and J is TRBJ2-3; 11 nucleotides agree with TRBD2. Germline loops: CDR1 SGHNT, CDR2 YYREEE (reference sequence). This CDR3 contains 15 residues. V lost 5 bases to trimming and J lost 2 bases; unmatched junction nucleotides: 4. CDR3 nucleotide sequence: TGTGCCAGCAGACAGGGACTAGCGGTCACAGATACGCAGTATTTT. This encodes CASRQGLAVTDTQYF.